This is a list of T cell receptor beta chains from one sample in a study of cytomegalovirus exposure and HLA in healthy donors. This table comes from immunoSEQ multiplex PCR, and its TCRdb copy is limited to in-frame clones, with some not included. This table has 150,000 to 200,000 clones, around four fifths appearing once. Material: PBMCs. Source of these receptors: a man aged 40-49 years in good health and CMV-seropositive. The conserved cysteine and the conserved F or W are not part of the CDR3 here. The order of the fields is D gene, J gene, V gene, CDR3 protein. The D gene is left open where the match is weak.

NA | TRBJ2-2 | TRBV19 | ASSPDGGAGTGELF
NA | TRBJ1-1 | TRBV5-1 | ASSLAPAPGEAF
NA | TRBJ1-1 | TRBV2 | ASSDPGTEAF
TRBD1 | TRBJ1-2 | TRBV29-1 | SVGGQGMGYT
TRBD1 | TRBJ2-2 | TRBV7-9 | ASSLRTGVNTGELF
TRBD2 | TRBJ2-1 | TRBV14 | ASGRLASDEQF
TRBD1 | TRBJ1-1 | TRBV19 | ASSTRQGPFEAF
NA | TRBJ2-7 | TRBV4-2 | ASSQEAQLVGEQY
TRBD1 | TRBJ1-1 | TRBV7-8 | ASSLRTGAYTEAF
NA | TRBJ1-2 | TRBV27 | ASSAGSSYGYT
TRBD2 | NA | TRBV6-6 | ASTPRLAGNEQY
TRBD2 | TRBJ2-7 | TRBV5-1 | ASSLVASGVYEQY
TRBD2 | TRBJ2-3 | TRBV4-3 | ASSQEPSGSSDTQY
TRBD2 | TRBJ2-1 | TRBV5-1 | ASSSSGSRYNEQF
NA | TRBJ2-7 | TRBV9 | ASSPRGREYEQY
NA | TRBJ1-2 | TRBV6-5 | ASSYDGVGNYGYT
NA | TRBJ1-2 | TRBV27 | ASSLSAGGNYGYT
TRBD2 | TRBJ2-2 | TRBV5-1 | ASSPREVLNTGELF
NA | TRBJ2-5 | TRBV5-1 | ASSLVGVLFQETQY
TRBD1 | TRBJ1-2 | TRBV6-5 | ASSQDRAGGYT
NA | TRBJ2-7 | TRBV6-1 | ASSELVTYEQY
TRBD1 | TRBJ2-7 | TRBV5-6 | ASSLDRGRHEQY
NA | TRBJ2-2 | TRBV4-1 | ASSQEAGDRANTGELF
TRBD2 | TRBJ2-7 | TRBV5-1 | ASSLTSGSLYEQY
NA | TRBJ1-1 | TRBV21-1 | ASSKGSDRRTEAF
TRBD2 | TRBJ2-1 | TRBV7-6 | ASSKGLAGLLSSSYNEQF
TRBD1 | TRBJ2-7 | TRBV28 | ASTPGPGGPRGAEQY
NA | TRBJ2-7 | TRBV7-2 | ASRLGRTYEQY
NA | TRBJ1-6 | TRBV7-2 | ASSSAPAAPNSPLH
NA | TRBJ2-6 | TRBV5-1 | ASSLEQGGGANVLT
NA | TRBJ1-5 | TRBV21-1 | ASRGSGQVLDISNQPQH
NA | TRBJ1-5 | TRBV18 | ASSQGGFQPQH
TRBD2 | TRBJ2-7 | TRBV10-2 | ASSILASSYEQY
NA | TRBJ1-3 | TRBV7-6 | ASSLGAGSASLGGNTIY
TRBD1 | TRBJ2-1 | TRBV11-2 | ASSQDRAGIDEQF
NA | TRBJ2-6 | TRBV19 | ASSAKTRANVLT
TRBD1 | TRBJ2-5 | TRBV7-9 | ASSPQQGAQTQY
TRBD2 | TRBJ2-7 | TRBV7-7 | ASSSDGLAGAITSYEQY
TRBD1 | TRBJ1-6 | TRBV6-5 | ASSPGGQGQSPLH
NA | TRBJ1-2 | TRBV28 | ASRQDYGYT
TRBD1 | TRBJ2-7 | TRBV28 | ASSLGGQDEQY
TRBD1 | TRBJ1-1 | TRBV6-5 | ASSYSGQGTEAF
TRBD1 | TRBJ2-3 | TRBV5-6 | ASSSRDRGYSDTQY
TRBD1 | TRBJ2-3 | TRBV9 | ASSVVETGPDTQY
NA | TRBJ1-1 | TRBV6-6 | ASRLGARGVEAF
TRBD1 | TRBJ1-4 | TRBV13 | ASSPPPDRGNEKLF
TRBD2 | TRBJ2-1 | TRBV2 | ASSPGTNGSDEQF
NA | TRBJ1-2 | TRBV15 | ATSRGPDSLPYGYT
NA | TRBJ2-7 | TRBV5-6 | ASSWLTGEQY
TRBD1 | TRBJ2-7 | TRBV5-1 | ASSSRTGLTEQY
TRBD2 | TRBJ2-7 | TRBV6-5 | ASRRSSGGEQY